This T cell receptor (beta chain) was recorded in a study of identical twins. The CDR3 totals 11 residues. V was clipped by 8 bases and J by 7 bases, with 8 bases between them. Each CDR3 protein gets one entry after TCRdb re-called the 5' RACE reads with MiXCR. The sample carries some 500,000 distinct CDR3 sequences, more than 13% recorded once. General study points: The degree of excess twin sharing was weaker in beta out-of-frame sequences.

This clonotype was detected only a few times. What it recognizes is unknown. This same sample was also taken into another study, of yellow fever vaccine responses in identical twins. As reported in that work: Reported findings indicate that twins' vaccine T cell responses seemed partially convergent, partially personalized.

The chain links TRBV12-3 or TRBV12-4 to TRBJ2-2, with D possibly matching TRBD1 (5 bases). The sequence was obtained from a woman younger than 30 in good health. What was sequenced was CD4+ T cells sorted from blood. CDR3 DNA: TGTGCCAGCTTAGGACACGGGGAGCTGTTTTTT. Protein product: CASLGHGELFF.